The entry below describes one T cell receptor beta chain. No antigen is known for it. The data were taken from a study of cytomegalovirus exposure and HLA in healthy donors. The PCR employed 60 Vbeta primers together with 13 Jbeta primers. Profiling relied on immunoSEQ multiplex PCR, and the TCRdb table lists in-frame clones only, not all of them. The table lists 150,000 to 200,000 clones, around 81% of them singletons. Study-level findings and limits: Beyond CMV serostatus, there was no information to go on about immune exposure.

The V gene's germline CDR1 is SEHNR and CDR2 FQNEAQ (reference sequence). The V and J ends lost 3 bases and 6 bases, in that order; junction bases with no gene match: 19. The CDR3 contains 19 residues. The chain joins TRBV7-9 to TRBJ2-3; 9 bases map to TRBD2. The receptor comes from a man in his forties or fifties in good health and CMV-seronegative. Sequences were obtained from PBMCs. In nucleotides, the CDR3 is TGTGCCAGCAGCTTCTTAGGGCTAGCGGGACACCCCGCGGGGGATACGCAGTATTTT. Its protein is CASSFLGLAGHPAGDTQYF.